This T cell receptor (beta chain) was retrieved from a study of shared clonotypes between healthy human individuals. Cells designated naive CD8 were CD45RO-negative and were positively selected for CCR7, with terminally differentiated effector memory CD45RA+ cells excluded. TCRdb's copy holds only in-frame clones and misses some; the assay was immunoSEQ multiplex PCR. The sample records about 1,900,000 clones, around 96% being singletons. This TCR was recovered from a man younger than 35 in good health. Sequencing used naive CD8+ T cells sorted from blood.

This CDR3 reads CASSYNLNTEAFF. DNA of the CDR3: TGTGCCAGCAGTTACAACCTCAACACTGAAGCTTTCTTT. The chain has TRBV6-5 and TRBJ1-1; D is unclear. The CDR3 length is 13 residues. V shed 2 bases and J shed 2 bases, with 6 bases lying between them. Germline CDR1 and CDR2: MNHEY and SVGAGI.